The following is a TCR beta chain sequence with its context. Its antigen remains undetermined. A junction boundary mismatches the germline segment, possibly from a read error. In total, fewer than 750 healthy bone marrow donors made up the cohort. At the time of sampling, all cohort members were nominally healthy, though unrecorded immune exposures were likely present. The donor tested CMV seronegative, placing the donor among the roughly 350 seronegative members of the cohort. Every donor gave a peripheral blood sample, and the peripheral blood mononuclear cells from that sample were used for TCR beta sequencing. The Qiagen DNeasy Blood Extraction Kit was used to extract genomic DNA from the blood cell samples. The sample comes from a study of cytomegalovirus exposure and HLA in healthy donors (dated by TCRdb to 2017 to 2019). About the investigation overall: According to an earlier analysis of 587 of the donors, 150 million to 200 million T cells yielded approximately 120 million unique TCR beta sequences and 276 Gb of sequence data. Roughly 5 DR-DQ haplotypes were handled as single units for association and clustering, since linkage in the cohort was strong. Both class I and class II loci were covered by HLA typing, at four-digit resolution. The study profiled the T cell repertoires of approximately 700 subjects by immunosequencing and related them to cytomegalovirus serostatus. Rather than using new phenotypic data, the later analysis identified candidate immune exposures from TCR beta sequences and from how often those sequences occurred across donors. High-throughput TCR immunosequencing, statistical association of individual TCRs with disease status, and machine learning were combined to predict cytomegalovirus infection status. All discovery cohort repertoires had been generated on a single sequencing platform. Typing coverage varied by locus: roughly 620-640 donors for A, B, C, DRB1 and DQB1; approximately 500 for DQA1; about 590 for DPA1; approximately 450 for DPB1. Donor age, sex, ethnicity and CMV serostatus were collected together with the repertoire data. An earlier analysis of several hundred of the donors applied high-throughput TCR beta sequencing to assess whether each TCR beta V gene segment acted as functional or pseudogenic. Of the roughly 430 genotyped donors, around 81% fell in the genetic ancestry cluster associated with self-reported Caucasian donors. In a later analysis, previously published TCR beta repertoires from about 640 donors were re-analyzed and high-resolution HLA genotyping was added so that TCR occurrence patterns could be studied. In addition to the first cohort of approximately 670 subjects, a separate validation cohort of approximately 130 different subjects was used. The study was designed to test whether signatures of past pathogen exposure could be identified by cataloging public T cell receptors. An early release that covered about 600 HLA-typed donors contained 250 to 350 gigabases of sequencing data and approximately 85 million unique TCR sequences. Genome-wide SNP genotypes for about 55% of the roughly 670 donors were used in a later genetic analysis, which treated that subset as a discovery cohort. Among some 400 genotyped donors of the cohort, an average of around 240,000 unique TCR beta nucleotide sequences were sequenced per donor, around a sixth of them non-productive.

The full study reports these points: The cohort was sequenced for TCR beta chains only, and without alpha or paired-chain data the features that could be detected were limited. The study gave a list of about 170 TCR beta chains associated with cytomegalovirus. The authors suggested that the approach could potentially be extended to other disease states and immunological phenotypes. At a false discovery rate of 0.05, a later analysis linked under 20,000 TCR beta sequences to specific HLA alleles. Cytomegalovirus status was reported to be diagnosed by the classifier with high specificity and sensitivity in both the original and validation cohorts. Because counts were too low, fewer than 20 rarely observed V segments, including chromosome 9 orphons, were excluded from the earlier analysis of about 500 of the donors. A later analysis found that most CMV-associated TCR beta chains appeared HLA-restricted, with HLA associations seemingly driven largely by CMV exposure. The presence/absence analyses assumed that sequencing depth was roughly uniform across donors, and that assumption may not be true. A cluster of highly shared sequence variants was judged likely to represent a technical artifact of the sequencing pipeline. Compared with equally common non-associated chains, HLA-associated TCR beta chains in a later analysis were more clonally expanded and had lower generation probabilities. A later genetic analysis associated a missense DCLRE1C variant with V-gene and J-gene trimming of TCR beta chains, and an independent cohort replicated the association. Most TCR sequences were seen in very few donors, while some public TCRs were found in many individuals. Because HLA typing was unavailable for some donors at each locus, only the typed subset was used in association tests. A further reported finding was that TCR beta sequences accurately predicted the HLA-A and HLA-B alleles for most subjects in the first cohort. The 87-base-pair reads could not distinguish some IMGT-functional V segments, including TRBV6-2 and TRBV6-3, so those segments were excluded. For the cohort, immune exposure information was limited to CMV serostatus. A later analysis reported that several top co-occurrence clusters appeared linked to parvovirus B19, influenza, CMV and Epstein-Barr virus. In a later analysis, TCR association rates were found to vary across HLA loci, with the most associated TCRs seen for DRB1 alleles and the fewest for HLA-C alleles. In an earlier analysis of around 500 of the donors, most TCR beta V segments appeared in productive rearrangements about 87% or about 30% of the time, broadly matching IMGT annotations. Assigning TCR associations to individual alleles was difficult when HLA alleles, especially DR and DQ, strongly co-occurred. A later genetic analysis reported fewer N-insertions in productive TCRs among donors in an Asian-associated ancestry cluster than the roughly 620-donor mean. In vitro tests confirmed that a few of the cytomegalovirus-associated TCR beta chains recognize cytomegalovirus antigens. Linkage disequilibrium might explain the correlated functional status among segregating V segments, but an unknown experimental factor could not be excluded.

The method was the immunoSEQ multiplex PCR assay. The multiplex PCR relied on a mix of 60 forward primers for TCR Vbeta segments and 13 reverse primers for TCR Jbeta segments. The CDR3 region of rearranged TCR beta genes was amplified from genomic DNA with a multiplex PCR assay. The Illumina HiSeq System was used to sequence the amplified TCR beta libraries as 87-base-pair reads. The authors processed their data as follows. Across the 640 or so repertoires, a later analysis counted 78 million or so unique TCR beta chains, 9.5 million to 13 million of which were shared by at least two donors. A nearest-neighbor algorithm error-corrected the raw reads and collapsed the reads into unique sequences, merging closely related sequences to remove PCR and sequencing errors. V, D and J gene segments were assigned by aligning CDR3 sequences to IMGT reference sequences. Each retained sequence needed at least a six-nucleotide match to both a V gene segment and a J gene segment. Rearrangements were classified as productive when the CDR3 lacked stop codons and remained in frame with V and J, and all other rearrangements were classified as non-productive. CDR3 was defined according to IMGT convention as the region running from the second conserved V-encoded cysteine to the conserved J-encoded phenylalanine. In an earlier analysis of roughly 580 of the donors, sequences lacking an unambiguous match to a single V gene segment were excluded. An earlier analysis of 500 to 700 of the donors classified V segments as functional when productive rearrangements were above 56.7% and as segregating when the standard deviation between donors was above 5%. To diagnose cytomegalovirus status from the catalog of TCR beta chain sequences, a statistical classification framework was built. In a later analysis, TCR nucleotide sequences were compared against IMGT/GENE-DB human TR gene sequences so that V and J genes could be assigned. In a later analysis, CDR3 sequences and most-parsimonious VDJ recombination scenarios were assigned using the TCRdist pipeline. A later analysis defined each TCR beta chain by its CDR3 amino acid sequence plus V-gene family, and excluded reads lacking a unique V-gene family. In a later analysis, approximately 590 highly shared, low-generation-probability nucleotide sequences were removed to address suspected cross-contamination and a sequencing artifact. In a later analysis, a clonal expansion index for each public chain was calculated from normalized within-repertoire ranks of inferred template counts. A later analysis computed generation probabilities with a VDJ recombination model fitted to out-of-frame rearrangements, and checked the results against IGoR. In a later analysis, hypergeometric tests were used to score TCR-TCR, TCR-HLA and TCR-CMV co-occurrence, with a repertoire-size bias correction applied to TCR pairs. False discovery rates were estimated in a later analysis by permuting HLA or CMV assignments 20 times. A later analysis grouped co-occurring TCRs with DBSCAN, adding TCRdist sequence similarity when clustering within HLA-allele-positive subsets. Co-occurrence clustering excluded repertoires with fewer than 30,000 or more than 120,000 public chains, plus five with anomalous nucleotide sharing. Drawn from immuneACCESS, this table holds only the in-frame rearrangements with V and J called that TCRdb kept. Clones are partly lost; checked studies trace under half to an unresolved V gene and leave the rest unexplained. The DNA was the basis for D and trimming; V, J and clone size are from that table. This sample has some 60,000 clones in its table, and roughly 75% of those were observed once. 5.4% of the sample is in the top ten clones.

CDR3 length: 15 amino acids, cysteine to phenylalanine. CDR3 DNA is the only sequence kept; it has 45 bases, read in frame from the first base. Based on the germline V gene, the CDR1 and CDR2 sequences are MGHRA and YSYEKL. Specimen: PBMCs. This sequence originates from a woman in her 30s in good health and CMV-seronegative. The chain links TRBV4-1 with TRBJ1-2; 8 bases in the junction line up with TRBD1. The CDR3 sequence is CASGQYTPGGDGYTF. The sequenced DNA: TGCGCCAGCGGCCAATACACCCCAGGGGGCGACGGCTACACCTTC.